This T cell receptor beta chain was sequenced in a study of T cell changes during pregnancy in multiple sclerosis. The CDR3 sequence is 14 residues long. V shed 2 bases and J shed 0 bases, with 8 bases lying between them. Germline CDR1 is SGHNT and CDR2 is YYREEE (reference sequence). Only in-frame clones appear in the TCRdb table, and some are missing; sequencing was by immunoSEQ multiplex PCR. The sample has 10,000 to 15,000 clones, roughly 94% seen once. Here the sequenced sample was CD4+ T cells from peripheral blood mononuclear cells, taken before pregnancy. The chain employs TRBV5-4 and TRBJ1-1; maybe TRBD1 (6 bases). The receptor was isolated from a female donor with multiple sclerosis, enrolled in a pregnancy study. This CDR3 is CASSLQGVNTEAFF. The DNA for the CDR3 is TGTGCCAGCAGCTTACAGGGAGTGAACACTGAAGCTTTCTTT.